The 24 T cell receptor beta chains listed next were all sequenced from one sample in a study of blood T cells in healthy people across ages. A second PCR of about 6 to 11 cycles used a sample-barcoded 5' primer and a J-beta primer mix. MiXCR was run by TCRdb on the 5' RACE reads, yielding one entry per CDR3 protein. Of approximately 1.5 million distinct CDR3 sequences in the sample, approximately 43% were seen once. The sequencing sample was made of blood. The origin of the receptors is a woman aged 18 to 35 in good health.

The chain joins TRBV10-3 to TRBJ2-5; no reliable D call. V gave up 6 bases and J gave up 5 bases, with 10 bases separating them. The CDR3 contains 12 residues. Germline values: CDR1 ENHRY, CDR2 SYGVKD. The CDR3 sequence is CAISDGEETQYF. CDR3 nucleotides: TGTGCCATCAGCGACGGTGAGGAGACCCAGTACTTC.

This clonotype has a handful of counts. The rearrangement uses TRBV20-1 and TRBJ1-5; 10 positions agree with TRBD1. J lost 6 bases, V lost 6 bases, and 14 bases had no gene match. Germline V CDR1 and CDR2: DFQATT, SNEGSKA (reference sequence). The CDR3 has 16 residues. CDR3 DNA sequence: TGCAGTGCGAGATTACCCGGGACAGGGGCTTTTCAGCCCCAGCATTTT. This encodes CSARLPGTGAFQPQHF.

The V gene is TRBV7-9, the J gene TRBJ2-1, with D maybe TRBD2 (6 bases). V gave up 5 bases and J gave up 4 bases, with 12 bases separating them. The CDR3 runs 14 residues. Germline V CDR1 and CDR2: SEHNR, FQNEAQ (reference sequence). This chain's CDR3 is CASSRDSVYNEQFF. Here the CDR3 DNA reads TGTGCCAGCAGCCGGGACTCTGTATACAATGAGCAGTTCTTC.

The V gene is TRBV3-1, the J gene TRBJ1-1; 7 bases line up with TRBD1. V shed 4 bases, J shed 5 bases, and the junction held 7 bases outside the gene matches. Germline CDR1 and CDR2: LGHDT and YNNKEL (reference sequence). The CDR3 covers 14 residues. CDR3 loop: CASSPNRQGTEAFF. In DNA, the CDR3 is TGTGCCAGCAGCCCAAATAGACAGGGAACTGAAGCTTTCTTT.

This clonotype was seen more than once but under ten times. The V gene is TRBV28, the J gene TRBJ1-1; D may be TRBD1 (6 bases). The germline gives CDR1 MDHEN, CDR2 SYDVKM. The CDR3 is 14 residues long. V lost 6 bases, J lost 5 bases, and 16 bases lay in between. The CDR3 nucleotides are TGTGCCAGCAGCTGGGGGGGGCGGGAAACTGAAGCTTTCTTT. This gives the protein CASSWGGRETEAFF.

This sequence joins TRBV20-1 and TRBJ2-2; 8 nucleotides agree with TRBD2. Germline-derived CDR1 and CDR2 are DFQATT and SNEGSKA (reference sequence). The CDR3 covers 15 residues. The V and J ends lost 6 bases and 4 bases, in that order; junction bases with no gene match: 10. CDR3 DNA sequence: TGCAGTGCCCCGCGGACTAGCTACGGCACCGGGGAGCTGTTTTTT. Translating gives CSAPRTSYGTGELFF.

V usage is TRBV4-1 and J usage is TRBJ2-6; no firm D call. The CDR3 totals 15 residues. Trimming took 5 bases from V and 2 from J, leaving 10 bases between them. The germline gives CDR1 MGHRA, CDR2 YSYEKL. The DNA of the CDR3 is TGCGCCAGCAGCTACGAAGTTGCTGGGGCCAACGTCCTGACTTTC. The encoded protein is CASSYEVAGANVLTF.

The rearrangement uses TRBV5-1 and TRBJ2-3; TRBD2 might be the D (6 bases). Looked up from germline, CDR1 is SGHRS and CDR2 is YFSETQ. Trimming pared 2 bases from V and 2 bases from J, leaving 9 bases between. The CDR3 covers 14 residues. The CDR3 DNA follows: TGCGCCAGCAGCTTACTAGCCCTCACAGATACGCAGTATTTT. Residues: CASSLLALTDTQYF.

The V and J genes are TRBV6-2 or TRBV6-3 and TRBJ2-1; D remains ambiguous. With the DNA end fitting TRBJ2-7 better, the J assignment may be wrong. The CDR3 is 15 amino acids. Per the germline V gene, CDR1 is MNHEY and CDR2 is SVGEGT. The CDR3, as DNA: TGTGCCAGCAGTTACTCGGTAGCCTCCTACAATGAGCAGTACTTC. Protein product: CASSYSVASYNEQYF.

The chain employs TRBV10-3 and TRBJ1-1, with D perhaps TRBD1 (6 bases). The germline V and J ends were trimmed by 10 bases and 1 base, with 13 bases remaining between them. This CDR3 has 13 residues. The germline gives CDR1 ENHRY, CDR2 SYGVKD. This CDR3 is CATRTASNTEAFF. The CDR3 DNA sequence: TGTGCCACAAGGACAGCTTCGAACACTGAAGCTTTCTTT.

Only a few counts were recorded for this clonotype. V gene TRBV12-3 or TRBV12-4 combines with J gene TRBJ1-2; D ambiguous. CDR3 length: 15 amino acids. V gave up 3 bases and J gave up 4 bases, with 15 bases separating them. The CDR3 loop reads CASSLSLLDFYGYTF. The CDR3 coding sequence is TGTGCCAGCAGTTTGAGCCTCCTGGACTTCTATGGCTACACCTTC.

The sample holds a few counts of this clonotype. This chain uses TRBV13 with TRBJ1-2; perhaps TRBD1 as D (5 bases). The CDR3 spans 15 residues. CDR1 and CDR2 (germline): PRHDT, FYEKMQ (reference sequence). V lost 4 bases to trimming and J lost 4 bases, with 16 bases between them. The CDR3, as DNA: TGTGCCAGCAGCTCCTGGACAACGAGGACCTATGGCTACACCTTC. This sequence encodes CASSSWTTRTYGYTF. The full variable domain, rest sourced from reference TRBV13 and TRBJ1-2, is AAGVIQSPRHLIKEKRETATLKCYPIPRHDTVYWYQQGPGQDPQFLISFYEKMQSDKGSIPDRFSAQQFSDYHSELNMSSLELGDSALYFCASSSWTTRTYGYTFGSGTRLTVV.

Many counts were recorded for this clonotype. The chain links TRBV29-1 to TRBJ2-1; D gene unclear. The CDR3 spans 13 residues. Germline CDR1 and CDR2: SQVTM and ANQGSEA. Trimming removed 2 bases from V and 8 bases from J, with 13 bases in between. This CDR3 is CSVEWSEMDEQFF. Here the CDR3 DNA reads TGCAGCGTTGAATGGTCAGAGATGGATGAGCAGTTCTTC.

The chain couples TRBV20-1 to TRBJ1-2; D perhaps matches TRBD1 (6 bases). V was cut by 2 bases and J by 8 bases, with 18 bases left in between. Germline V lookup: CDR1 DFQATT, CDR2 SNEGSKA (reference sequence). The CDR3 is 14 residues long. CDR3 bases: TGCAGTGCTAGAAGGCCAGGGCAGGGGCTAGGCTACACCTTC. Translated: CSARRPGQGLGYTF.

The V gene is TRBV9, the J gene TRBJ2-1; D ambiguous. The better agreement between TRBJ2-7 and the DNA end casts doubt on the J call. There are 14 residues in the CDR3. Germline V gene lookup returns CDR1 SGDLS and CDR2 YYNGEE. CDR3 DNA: TGTGCCAGCAGCGTGACCCACTCCTACAATGAGCAGTACTTC. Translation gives CASSVTHSYNEQYF.

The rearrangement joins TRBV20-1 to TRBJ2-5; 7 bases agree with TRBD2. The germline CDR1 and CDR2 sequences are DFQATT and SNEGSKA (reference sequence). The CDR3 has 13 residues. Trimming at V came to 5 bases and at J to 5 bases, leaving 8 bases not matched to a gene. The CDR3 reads CSAGVAGGETQYF. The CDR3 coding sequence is TGCAGTGCTGGGGTAGCGGGTGGGGAGACCCAGTACTTC.

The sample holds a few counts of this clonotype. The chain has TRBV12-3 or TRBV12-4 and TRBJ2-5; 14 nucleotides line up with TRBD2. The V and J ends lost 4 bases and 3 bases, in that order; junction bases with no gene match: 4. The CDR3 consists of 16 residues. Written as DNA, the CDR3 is TGTGCCAGCAGTTCATGGGGACTAGCGGGGGAAGAGACCCAGTACTTC. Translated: CASSSWGLAGEETQYF.

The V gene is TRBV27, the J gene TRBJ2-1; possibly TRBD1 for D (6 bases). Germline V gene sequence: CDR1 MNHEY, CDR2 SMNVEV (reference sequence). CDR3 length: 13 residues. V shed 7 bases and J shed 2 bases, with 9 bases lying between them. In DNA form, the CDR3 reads TGTGCCAGCAAGGGGGACGCCTACAATGAGCAGTTCTTC. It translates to CASKGDAYNEQFF.

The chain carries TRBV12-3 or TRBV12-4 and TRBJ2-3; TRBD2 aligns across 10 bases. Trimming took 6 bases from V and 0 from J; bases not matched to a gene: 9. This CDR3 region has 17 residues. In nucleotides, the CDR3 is TGTGCCAGCAGGCCAGGTAGCGGGGGGATCAGCACAGATACGCAGTATTTT. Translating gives CASRPGSGGISTDTQYF.

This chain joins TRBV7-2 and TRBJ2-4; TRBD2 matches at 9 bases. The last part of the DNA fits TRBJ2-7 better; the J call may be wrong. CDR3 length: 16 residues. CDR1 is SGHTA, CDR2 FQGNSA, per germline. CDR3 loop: CASSLTSGRPTYEQYF. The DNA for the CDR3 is TGTGCCAGCAGTCTGACCAGCGGGAGGCCAACTTACGAGCAGTACTTC.

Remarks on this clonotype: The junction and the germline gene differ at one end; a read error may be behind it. The CDR3 DNA is TGTACCAGCAGCATACAGGGGACTAACACTGAAGCTTTCTTT. It yields the protein CTSSIQGTNTEAFF. The V call is TRBV7-9, the J call TRBJ1-1, with 7 bases matching TRBD1. Germline V gives CDR1 SEHNR, CDR2 FQNEAQ (reference sequence). This CDR3 contains 14 residues.

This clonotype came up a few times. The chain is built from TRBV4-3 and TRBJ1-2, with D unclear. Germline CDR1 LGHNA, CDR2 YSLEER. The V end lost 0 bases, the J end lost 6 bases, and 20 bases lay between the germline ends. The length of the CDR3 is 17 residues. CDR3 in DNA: TGCGCCAGCAGCCAAGATCTTTCGGCGACACCTCCCAATGGCTACACCTTC. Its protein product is CASSQDLSATPPNGYTF.

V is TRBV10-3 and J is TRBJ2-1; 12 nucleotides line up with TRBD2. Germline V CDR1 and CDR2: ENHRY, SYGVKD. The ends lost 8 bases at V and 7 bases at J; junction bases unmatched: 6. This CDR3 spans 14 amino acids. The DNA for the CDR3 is TGTGCCATCCGGACTAGCGGGGAGGGTAATGAGCAGTTCTTC. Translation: CAIRTSGEGNEQFF.

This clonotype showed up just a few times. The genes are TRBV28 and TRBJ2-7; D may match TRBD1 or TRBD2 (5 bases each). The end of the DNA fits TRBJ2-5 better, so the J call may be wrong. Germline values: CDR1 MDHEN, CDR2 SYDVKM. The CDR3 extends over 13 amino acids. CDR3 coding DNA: TGTGCCAGCAGAAGATCGGGGCCAGAGACCCAGTACTTC. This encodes CASRRSGPETQYF.